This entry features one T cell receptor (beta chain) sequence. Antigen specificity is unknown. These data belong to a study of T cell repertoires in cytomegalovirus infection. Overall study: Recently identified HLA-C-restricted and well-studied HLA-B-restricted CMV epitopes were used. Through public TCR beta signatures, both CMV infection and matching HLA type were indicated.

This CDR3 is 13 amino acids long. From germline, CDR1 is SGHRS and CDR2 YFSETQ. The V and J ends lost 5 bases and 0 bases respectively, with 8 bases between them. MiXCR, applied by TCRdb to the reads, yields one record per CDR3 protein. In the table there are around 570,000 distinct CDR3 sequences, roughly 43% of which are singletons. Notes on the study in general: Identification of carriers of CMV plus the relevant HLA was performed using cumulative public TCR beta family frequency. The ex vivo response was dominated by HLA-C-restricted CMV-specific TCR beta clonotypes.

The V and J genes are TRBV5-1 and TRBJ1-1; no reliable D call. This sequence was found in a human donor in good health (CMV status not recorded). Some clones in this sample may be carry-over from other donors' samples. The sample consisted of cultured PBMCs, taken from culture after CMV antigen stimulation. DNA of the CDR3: TGCGCCAGCAGGGACCCCATGAACACTGAAGCTTTCTTT. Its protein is CASRDPMNTEAFF.